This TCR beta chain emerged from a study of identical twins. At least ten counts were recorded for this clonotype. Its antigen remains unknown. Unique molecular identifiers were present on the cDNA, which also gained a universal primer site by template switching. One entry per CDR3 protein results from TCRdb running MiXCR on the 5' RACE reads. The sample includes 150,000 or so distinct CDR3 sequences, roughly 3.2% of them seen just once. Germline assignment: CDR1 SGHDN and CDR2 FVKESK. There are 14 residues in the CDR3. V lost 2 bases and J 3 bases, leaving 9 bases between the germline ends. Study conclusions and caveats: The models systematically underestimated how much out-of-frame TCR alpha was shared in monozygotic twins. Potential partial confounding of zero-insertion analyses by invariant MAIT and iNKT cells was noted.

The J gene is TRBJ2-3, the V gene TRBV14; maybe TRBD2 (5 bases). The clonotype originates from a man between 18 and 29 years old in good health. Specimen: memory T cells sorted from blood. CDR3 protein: CASSQRGGTDTQYF. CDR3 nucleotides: TGTGCCAGCAGCCAACGGGGTGGTACAGATACGCAGTATTTT.